This T cell receptor (beta chain) was identified during a study of blood T cell repertoires in COVID-19. At the level of the study: Italy, Spain and the United States were the sources of the convalescent and acute COVID-19 samples. From T cells, B-cell-depleted T cells, or PBMCs came the material, which was cDNA or gDNA.

The CDR3 spans 16 residues. Germline V gene sequence: CDR1 SGHRS, CDR2 YFSETQ. Losses at the gene ends were 0 bases for V and 2 bases for J; bases not matched to a gene: 2. Original data processing: Reference gene primer amplification gave nucleated cell count estimates. Generated by immunoSEQ multiplex PCR, the TCRdb table keeps only in-frame clones and is missing some. V and J calls and clone size are as listed in that table; D and trimming were resolved from the DNA. The data hold tens of thousands of clones, with about four fifths observed a single time. This clone was recorded once. The sample was peripheral blood. This clonotype was obtained from a human donor in a cohort sampled during active COVID-19. This chain connects TRBV5-1 to TRBJ2-2, with 9 nucleotides matching TRBD2. This CDR3 reads CASSLVAGDNTGELFF. The CDR3 DNA follows: TGCGCCAGCAGCTTGGTAGCGGGGGATAACACCGGGGAGCTGTTTTTT.